This TCR beta chain was observed in a study of identifying expanded T cells in peripheral blood. Sequencing was performed with immunoSEQ multiplex PCR; in TCRdb, only in-frame clones are kept and a portion is missing. The sample comprises tens of thousands of clones, 85% of which are singletons, and roughly 4.4% rests with the top ten. Germline V gene sequence: CDR1 SGHVS, CDR2 FQNEAQ. The germline V and J ends were trimmed by 10 bases and 5 bases, with 14 bases remaining between them. The CDR3 spans 12 residues. The source material was blood. J is TRBJ1-2 and V is TRBV7-8; possible D gene TRBD1, 5 bases. This TCR came from a person aged 18 to 75 in good health. The CDR3 reads CATSMGGYGYTF. CDR3 nucleotide sequence: TGTGCCACCTCTATGGGGGGTTATGGCTACACCTTC.